This T cell receptor (beta chain) originates from a study of OX40 agonist ivuxolimab in advanced cancers. About the research overall: Enrolled patients in dose escalation had cancers that were hepatocellular carcinoma, melanoma, renal cell or head and neck cancer.

The length of the CDR3 is 14 residues. V shed 3 bases, J shed 3 bases, and the junction held 7 bases outside the gene matches. Germline assignment: CDR1 SQVTM and CDR2 ANQGSEA. Clones were read by immunoSEQ multiplex PCR, and TCRdb kept only the in-frame ones, dropping some. The sample yields around 80,000 clones, 84% seen once. The V call is TRBV29-1, the J call TRBJ1-2; 7 nucleotides agree with TRBD1. This receptor was taken from an adult with an advanced solid tumor such as melanoma, head and neck, liver or kidney cancer. Sequences were derived from CD4+ or CD8+ T cells sorted from blood, sampled in a trial of the OX40 agonist ivuxolimab. The CDR3 loop reads CSVDPLGTDYGYTF. The CDR3 DNA reads as TGCAGCGTTGATCCCCTAGGGACAGACTATGGCTACACCTTC.